This T cell receptor beta chain is from a study of cytomegalovirus exposure and HLA in healthy donors. Whole-study context: Unique TCRs from HLA-typed donors, about 78 million of them, were held in an early data release.

Turning to this clone: The antigen remains unidentified.

Study-level points and caveats: In a later analysis, TCR beta V- and J-gene trimming was associated with a missense DCLRE1C variant. Per published reports, the classifier diagnosed cytomegalovirus status with high specificity and sensitivity.

The CDR3 totals 15 residues. V was clipped by 6 bases and J by 1 base, with 12 bases between them. Germline loops: CDR1 MNHEY, CDR2 SVGAGI. This PCR relied on a set of 60 Vbeta primers and 13 Jbeta primers. TCRdb keeps only in-frame clones here, not all; method: immunoSEQ multiplex PCR. Found here are around 52,000 clones; the top ten clones hold 25% to 30%. The TCR was taken from a man aged 40-49 years in good health and CMV-seropositive. The sample comprised PBMCs. The chain carries TRBV6-5 and TRBJ2-2; TRBD1 is a possible D gene (6 bases). Here the CDR3 reads CASRPGHLNTGELFF. The CDR3 DNA sequence: TGTGCCAGCAGACCGGGACATCTGAACACCGGGGAGCTGTTTTTT.